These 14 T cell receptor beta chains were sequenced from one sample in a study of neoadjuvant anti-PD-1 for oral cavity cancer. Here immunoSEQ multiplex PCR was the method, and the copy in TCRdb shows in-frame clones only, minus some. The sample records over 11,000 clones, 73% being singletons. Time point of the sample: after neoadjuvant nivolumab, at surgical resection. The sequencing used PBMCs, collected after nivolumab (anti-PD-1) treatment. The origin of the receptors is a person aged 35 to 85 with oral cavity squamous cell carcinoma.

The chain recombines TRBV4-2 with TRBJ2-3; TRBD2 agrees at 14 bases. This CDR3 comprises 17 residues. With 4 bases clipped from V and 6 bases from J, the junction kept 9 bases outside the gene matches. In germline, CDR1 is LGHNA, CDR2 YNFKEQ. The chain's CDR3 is CASSPRGLAGEADTQYF. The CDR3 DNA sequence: TGTGCCAGCAGCCCCCGGGGACTAGCGGGAGAGGCGGATACGCAGTATTTT.

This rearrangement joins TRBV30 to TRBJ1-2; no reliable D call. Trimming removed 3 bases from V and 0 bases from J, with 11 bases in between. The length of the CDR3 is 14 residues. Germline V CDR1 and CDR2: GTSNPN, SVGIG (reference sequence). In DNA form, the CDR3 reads TGTGCCTGGAGCCCTAATCCGGCTAACTATGGCTACACCTTC. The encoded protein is CAWSPNPANYGYTF. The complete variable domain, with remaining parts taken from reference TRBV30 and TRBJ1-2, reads SQTIHQWPATLVQPVGSPLSLECTVEGTSNPNLYWYRQAAGRGLQLLFYSVGIGQISSEVPQNLSASRPQDRQFILSSKKLLLSDSGFYLCAWSPNPANYGYTFGSGTRLTVV.

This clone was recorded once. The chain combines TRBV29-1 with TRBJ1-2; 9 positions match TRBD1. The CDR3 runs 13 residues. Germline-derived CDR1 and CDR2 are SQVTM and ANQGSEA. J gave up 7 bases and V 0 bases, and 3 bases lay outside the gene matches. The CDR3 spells CSVEETGGRGYTF. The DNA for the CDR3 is TGCAGCGTTGAAGAAACAGGGGGCCGTGGCTACACCTTC.

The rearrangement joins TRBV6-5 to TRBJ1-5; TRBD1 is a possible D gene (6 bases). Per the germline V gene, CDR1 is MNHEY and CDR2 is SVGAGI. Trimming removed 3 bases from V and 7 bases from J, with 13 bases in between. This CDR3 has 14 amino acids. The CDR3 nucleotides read TGTGCCAGCAGTTATTCCGAAGGGGGACAGCCCCAGCATTTT. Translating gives CASSYSEGGQPQHF.

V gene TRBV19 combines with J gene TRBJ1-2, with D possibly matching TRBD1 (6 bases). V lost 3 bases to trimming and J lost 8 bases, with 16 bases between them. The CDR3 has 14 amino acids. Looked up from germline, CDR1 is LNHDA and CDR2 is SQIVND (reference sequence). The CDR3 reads CASSIAPTTGGYTF. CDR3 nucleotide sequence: TGTGCCAGTAGTATCGCCCCCACGACAGGAGGCTACACCTTC.

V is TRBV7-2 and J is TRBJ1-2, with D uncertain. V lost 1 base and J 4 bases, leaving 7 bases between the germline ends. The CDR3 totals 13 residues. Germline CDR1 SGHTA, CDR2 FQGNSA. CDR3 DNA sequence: TGTGCCAGCAGCTTAGGGGTGGGCTATGGCTACACCTTC. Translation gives CASSLGVGYGYTF.

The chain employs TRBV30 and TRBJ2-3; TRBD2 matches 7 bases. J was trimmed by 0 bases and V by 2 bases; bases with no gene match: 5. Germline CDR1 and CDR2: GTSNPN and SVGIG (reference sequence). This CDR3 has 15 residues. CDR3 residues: CAWSRDSGSTDTQYF. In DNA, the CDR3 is TGTGCCTGGAGTAGGGATAGCGGGAGCACAGATACGCAGTATTTT.

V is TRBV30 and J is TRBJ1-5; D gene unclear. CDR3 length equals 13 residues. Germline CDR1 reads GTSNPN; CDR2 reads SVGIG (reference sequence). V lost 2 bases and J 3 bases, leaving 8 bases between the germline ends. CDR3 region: CAWSPDDNQPQHF. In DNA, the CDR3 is TGTGCCTGGAGTCCGGATGACAATCAGCCCCAGCATTTT.

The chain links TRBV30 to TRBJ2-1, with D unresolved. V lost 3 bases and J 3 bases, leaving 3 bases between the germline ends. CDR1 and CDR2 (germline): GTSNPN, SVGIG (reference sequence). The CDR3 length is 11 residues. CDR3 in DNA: TGTGCCTGGAGGAGCTACAATGAGCAGTTCTTC. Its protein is CAWRSYNEQFF.

CDR3 DNA sequence: TGTGCCAGCAGCCAAGAAGTTGGCAGGGAGTTGTTAGGAGGGGAGCTGTTTTTT. This sequence encodes CASSQEVGRELLGGELFF. The rearrangement joins TRBV4-2 to TRBJ2-2, with D perhaps matching TRBD1 or TRBD2 (5 bases each). This CDR3 comprises 18 residues. The germline V gene encodes CDR1 LGHNA and CDR2 YNFKEQ. The ends were cut back, 0 bases at V and 8 bases at J, with 22 bases in the middle.

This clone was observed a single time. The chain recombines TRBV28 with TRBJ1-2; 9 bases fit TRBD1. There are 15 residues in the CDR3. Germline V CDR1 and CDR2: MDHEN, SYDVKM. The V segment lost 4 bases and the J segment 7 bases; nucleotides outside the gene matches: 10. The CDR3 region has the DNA TGTGCCAGCAGTTCCGCCGGGACAGGGTATCCTGGCTACACCTTC. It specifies CASSSAGTGYPGYTF.

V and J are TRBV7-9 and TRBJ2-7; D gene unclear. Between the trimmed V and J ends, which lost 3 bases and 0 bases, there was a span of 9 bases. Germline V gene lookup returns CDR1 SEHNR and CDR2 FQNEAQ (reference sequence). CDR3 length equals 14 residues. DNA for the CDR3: TGTGCCAGCAGCTTGGGCTCGAGCTCCTACGAGCAGTACTTC. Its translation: CASSLGSSSYEQYF.

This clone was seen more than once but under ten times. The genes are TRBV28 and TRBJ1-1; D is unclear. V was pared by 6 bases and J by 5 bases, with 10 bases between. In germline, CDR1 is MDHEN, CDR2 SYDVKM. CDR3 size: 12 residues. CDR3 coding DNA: TGTGCCAGCAGCGAGGATGGGACTGAAGCTTTCTTT. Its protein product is CASSEDGTEAFF. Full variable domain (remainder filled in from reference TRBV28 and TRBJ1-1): DVKVTQSSRYLVKRTGEKVFLECVQDMDHENMFWYRQDPGLGLRLIYFSYDVKMKEKGDIPEGYSVSREKKERFSLILESASTNQTSMYLCASSEDGTEAFFGQGTRLTVV.

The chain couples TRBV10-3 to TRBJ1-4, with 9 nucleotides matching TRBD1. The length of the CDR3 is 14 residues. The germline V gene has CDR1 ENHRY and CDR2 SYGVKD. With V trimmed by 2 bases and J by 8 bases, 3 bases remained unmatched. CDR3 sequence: CAISEGQGNEKLFF. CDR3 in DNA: TGTGCCATCAGTGAGGGACAGGGGAACGAAAAACTGTTTTTT.